This T cell receptor beta chain originates from a study of blood T cell repertoires in COVID-19. Study-wide context: From the United States, Italy and Spain came samples of acute and convalescent COVID-19.

The V and J ends lost 1 base and 5 bases respectively, with 14 bases between them. From germline, CDR1 is SEHNR and CDR2 FQNEAQ (reference sequence). The CDR3 extends over 15 amino acids. Study processing details: Amplifying reference gene primers gave estimates of nucleated cell counts. The protocol was immunoSEQ multiplex PCR, while the TCRdb copy is restricted to in-frame clones and leaves out a portion. V, J and clone size reflect that table, while D and trimming were determined from the DNA. The table records some 100,000 clones, about nine tenths of them present only once. This TCR was recovered from a man aged 55 to 69 with acute or convalescent COVID-19. The chain couples TRBV7-9 to TRBJ1-1; D may be TRBD1 (6 bases). Specimen: peripheral blood. The CDR3 sequence: CASSLVGGTGTEAFF. The DNA for the CDR3 is TGTGCCAGCAGCTTAGTAGGGGGTACGGGAACTGAAGCTTTCTTT. Drawing the rest from reference TRBV7-9 and TRBJ1-1, the complete variable domain is DTGVSQNPRHKITKRGQNVTFRCDPISEHNRLYWYRQTLGQGPEFLTYFQNEAQLEKSRLLSDRFSAERPKGSFSTLEIQRTEQGDSAMYLCASSLVGGTGTEAFFGQGTRLTVV.